These 30 T cell receptor beta chains came from one sample sequenced in a study of cytomegalovirus exposure and HLA in healthy donors. The PCR was carried out with 60 Vbeta primers and 13 Jbeta primers. Libraries were prepared by immunoSEQ multiplex PCR; TCRdb keeps only in-frame clonotypes and omits some of them. This sample has about 140,000 clones, with about 80% found just once. The material sequenced was PBMCs. The receptors were sampled from a man aged 40-55 years in good health and CMV-seronegative.

V is TRBV10-3 and J is TRBJ2-5; 11 bases map to TRBD2. The J call could be wrong; TRBJ2-7 is a better fit for the DNA end. The CDR3 loop spans 16 amino acids. Germline CDR1 reads ENHRY; CDR2 reads SYGVKD. CDR3 region: CAISESGTSGIYEQYF. DNA of the CDR3: TGTGCCATCAGTGAGTCTGGGACTAGCGGAATCTACGAGCAGTACTTC.

The chain links TRBV4-1 to TRBJ2-7; a possible D gene is TRBD2 (7 bases). The germline V and J ends were trimmed by 1 base and 3 bases, with 22 bases remaining between them. The CDR3 has 18 residues. Germline V lookup: CDR1 MGHRA, CDR2 YSYEKL. The chain's CDR3 is CASSQVGAGGRSLYEQYF. CDR3 nucleotides: TGCGCCAGCAGCCAAGTGGGGGCCGGCGGGAGATCCCTCTACGAGCAGTACTTC.

J is TRBJ2-5 and V is TRBV27; TRBD2 might be the D (6 bases). V lost 7 bases to trimming and J lost 2 bases, with 8 bases between them. Germline loops: CDR1 MNHEY, CDR2 SMNVEV (reference sequence). The CDR3 covers 12 residues. The CDR3 here is CASMDYQETQYF. CDR3 bases: TGTGCCAGCATGGACTATCAAGAGACCCAGTACTTC.

This rearrangement joins TRBV29-1 to TRBJ2-5; 9 positions agree with TRBD2. The CDR3 has 12 amino acids. The trim removed 5 bases at V and 5 bases at J, leaving 3 bases unmatched. CDR1 is SQVTM, CDR2 ANQGSEA, per germline. CDR3 loop: CSVQSGGETQYF. The CDR3 DNA sequence: TGCAGCGTTCAAAGCGGGGGGGAGACCCAGTACTTC.

The J gene is TRBJ2-7, the V gene TRBV25-1; 9 nucleotides line up with TRBD1. With V trimmed by 6 bases and J by 3 bases, 12 bases remained unmatched. There are 16 residues in the CDR3. CDR1 and CDR2 (germline): MGHDK, SYGVNS. The CDR3 region is CASSEDAGTGNYEQYF. Here the CDR3 DNA reads TGTGCCAGCAGCGAAGACGCCGGGACAGGGAACTACGAGCAGTACTTC.

The chain uses TRBV6-6 and TRBJ2-3, with D perhaps matching TRBD2 (5 bases). The CDR3 spans 14 residues. V lost 5 bases, J lost 1 base, and 10 bases lay in between. Germline V gene data show CDR1 as MNHNY and CDR2 as SVGAGI (reference sequence). The DNA for the CDR3 is TGTGCCAGCAGTATAGCGTGGGGCACAGATACGCAGTATTTT. Protein product: CASSIAWGTDTQYF.

The chain recombines TRBV15 with TRBJ2-3; 10 bases align to TRBD2. The CDR3 contains 15 residues. With 7 bases clipped from V and 4 bases from J, the junction kept 8 bases outside the gene matches. Germline V gene lookup returns CDR1 LNHNV and CDR2 YYDKDF (reference sequence). CDR3: CATNQEAGGPDTQYF. The CDR3 bases are TGTGCCACCAACCAGGAAGCGGGGGGGCCAGATACGCAGTATTTT.

The chain uses TRBV18 and TRBJ2-1; 7 bases align to TRBD2. V shed 3 bases and J 7 bases; nucleotides not matched to a gene: 9. Germline V lookup: CDR1 KGHSH, CDR2 LQKENI. The CDR3 has 15 amino acids. The CDR3 DNA reads as TGTGCCAGCTCACCTGAGCGGGGTCTGGGGAATGAGCAGTTCTTC. Protein sequence: CASSPERGLGNEQFF. Together with reference TRBV18 and TRBJ2-1, the CDR3 gives the full variable domain: NAGVMQNPRHLVRRRGQEARLRCSPMKGHSHVYWYRQLPEEGLKFMVYLQKENIIDESGMPKERFSAEFPKEGPSILRIQQVVRGDSAAYFCASSPERGLGNEQFFGPGTRLTVL.

The CDR3 here is CASSPSGGKQETQYF. The CDR3 DNA follows: TGCGCCAGCAGCCCAAGCGGGGGGAAGCAAGAGACCCAGTACTTC. The rearrangement joins TRBV5-1 to TRBJ2-5, with 9 bases lining up with TRBD2. J lost 2 bases, V lost 4 bases, and 6 bases had no gene match. The CDR3 is 15 amino acids. The V gene's germline CDR1 is SGHRS and CDR2 YFSETQ. Full variable domain (missing parts from reference TRBV5-1 and TRBJ2-5): KAGVTQTPRYLIKTRGQQVTLSCSPISGHRSVSWYQQTPGQGLQFLFEYFSETQRNKGNFPGRFSGRQFSNSRSEMNVSTLELGDSALYLCASSPSGGKQETQYFGPGTRLLVL.

V is TRBV15 and J is TRBJ2-5, with D perhaps TRBD2 (6 bases). Trimming took 4 bases from V and 3 from J, leaving 12 bases between them. This CDR3 is 14 amino acids long. Germline V CDR1 and CDR2: LNHNV, YYDKDF (reference sequence). CDR3 region: CATSMISGEETQYF. In DNA form, the CDR3 reads TGTGCCACCAGCATGATTAGCGGAGAAGAGACCCAGTACTTC. The full variable domain, its missing parts supplied by reference TRBV15 and TRBJ2-5, is DAMVIQNPRYQVTQFGKPVTLSCSQTLNHNVMYWYQQKSSQAPKLLFHYYDKDFNNEADTPDNFQSRRPNTSFCFLDIRSPGLGDTAMYLCATSMISGEETQYFGPGTRLLVL.

Only a few counts were recorded for this clone. The chain employs TRBV27 and TRBJ2-7; TRBD1 agrees at 10 bases. There are 16 residues in the CDR3. From germline, CDR1 is MNHEY and CDR2 SMNVEV (reference sequence). J gave up 6 bases and V 5 bases, and 13 bases lay outside the gene matches. The CDR3: CASSILSGTGVFEQYF. The CDR3 coding sequence is TGTGCCAGCAGTATCCTATCCGGGACAGGGGTATTCGAGCAGTACTTC.

A single count supports this clone. J is TRBJ2-1 and V is TRBV19; 7 bases match TRBD2. This CDR3 is built from 15 residues. Germline trimming cut 5 bases from V and 0 bases from J; bases unmatched to any gene: 4. Per the germline V gene, CDR1 is LNHDA and CDR2 is SQIVND (reference sequence). The CDR3 bases are TGTGCCAGTAGTCTGGGACTAAGCTCCTACAATGAGCAGTTCTTC. This gives the protein CASSLGLSSYNEQFF.

This chain uses TRBV6-6 with TRBJ1-3; 7 bases are shared with TRBD1. The CDR3 runs to 13 residues. Losses at the gene ends were 6 bases for V and 8 bases for J; bases not matched to a gene: 7. The germline V gene encodes CDR1 MNHNY and CDR2 SVGAGI (reference sequence). The CDR3 nucleotides are TGTGCCAGCAGGGAGACAGGGCTGGACACCATATATTTT. This gives the protein CASRETGLDTIYF.

The chain combines TRBV27 with TRBJ2-7; tentative D call: TRBD2 (6 bases). Trimming left V 5 bases short and J 3 bases short, with 14 bases between. From germline, CDR1 is MNHEY and CDR2 SMNVEV (reference sequence). The CDR3 is made up of 14 amino acids. For the CDR3, the DNA is TGTGCCAGCAGTATCGGGACGGGGGTCTACGAGCAGTACTTC. Amino acids: CASSIGTGVYEQYF.

The chain employs TRBV28 and TRBJ2-3; D might be TRBD2 (5 bases). Per the germline V gene, CDR1 is MDHEN and CDR2 is SYDVKM. This CDR3 comprises 15 residues. V was clipped by 5 bases and J by 1 base, with 13 bases between them. CDR3 nucleotides: TGTGCCAGCAGTGTGGGCCCCGGGGGCACAGATACGCAGTATTTT. Translating gives CASSVGPGGTDTQYF.

The chain couples TRBV19 to TRBJ2-7; 8 nucleotides match TRBD1. The CDR3 covers 13 residues. Germline V gives CDR1 LNHDA, CDR2 SQIVND (reference sequence). V lost 6 bases to trimming and J lost 5 bases; unmatched junction nucleotides: 6. The CDR3 is CASRTGVADEQYF. CDR3 DNA: TGTGCCAGTAGGACAGGGGTAGCGGACGAGCAGTACTTC.

This rearrangement joins TRBV29-1 to TRBJ2-5; 11 nucleotides align to TRBD1. V lost 7 bases and J lost 4; bases outside the gene matches: 5. Germline CDR1 reads SQVTM; CDR2 reads ANQGSEA. This CDR3 is 13 amino acids long. The DNA for the CDR3 is TGCAGCGGCGGGACAGGGGGAGGAGAGACCCAGTACTTC. Translation: CSGGTGGGETQYF.

This clone was seen many times. The chain employs TRBV9 and TRBJ1-3; D gene unclear. CDR3 length: 12 amino acids. Germline assignment: CDR1 SGDLS and CDR2 YYNGEE. Trimming took off 5 bases at V and 2 bases at J, with 5 bases between the two ends. The CDR3 nucleotides read TGTGCCAGCAGTTCTACTGGAAACACCATATATTTT. This translates into CASSSTGNTIYF.

This clone was observed a few times. The chain links TRBV5-1 to TRBJ1-1, with D perhaps TRBD1 (5 bases). CDR3 length: 14 amino acids. CDR1 is SGHRS and CDR2 is YFSETQ in the germline V gene. Trimming shortened V by 2 bases and J by 1 base, and 9 bases separated the two germline ends. CDR3 sequence reads: CASSFRQTNTEAFF. In nucleotides, the CDR3 is TGCGCCAGCAGCTTTAGACAGACGAACACTGAAGCTTTCTTT.

The chain carries TRBV7-7 and TRBJ2-3, with D uncertain. CDR3 length equals 13 residues. Deletions cut 1 base from V and 10 bases from J, with 12 bases between. Germline V gene sequence: CDR1 SSHAT, CDR2 FNYEAQ (reference sequence). The CDR3 here is CASSLERTAAQYF. The CDR3 DNA sequence: TGTGCCAGCAGCTTAGAGAGAACTGCGGCGCAGTATTTT.

DNA of the CDR3: TGTGCCAGCAGCCCACCCGTCAGCCCGGGTTTCACCAATGAGCAGTTCTTC. This sequence encodes CASSPPVSPGFTNEQFF. This chain uses TRBV11-1 with TRBJ2-1; D is ambiguous. This CDR3 is 17 amino acids long. Germline V gives CDR1 SGHAT, CDR2 FQDESV (reference sequence). V lost 5 bases, J lost 6 bases, and 23 bases lay in between.

The rearrangement joins TRBV19 to TRBJ2-2; 9 nucleotides line up with TRBD2. The CDR3 is 16 residues long. Germline assignment: CDR1 LNHDA and CDR2 SQIVND (reference sequence). Trimming took 5 bases from V and 2 from J; bases not matched to a gene: 6. This chain's CDR3 is CASSRGLAENTGELFF. DNA of the CDR3: TGTGCCAGTAGTCGGGGACTAGCAGAAAACACCGGGGAGCTGTTTTTT.

The chain links TRBV7-2 to TRBJ1-1, with 8 bases lining up with TRBD1. Germline CDR1 and CDR2: SGHTA and FQGNSA. V lost 5 bases and J lost 3; bases outside the gene matches: 5. This CDR3 spans 14 amino acids. CDR3 nucleotides: TGTGCCAGCAGCCCTCAGACAGGGGACACTGAAGCTTTCTTT. Amino acid sequence: CASSPQTGDTEAFF.

The chain uses TRBV7-8 and TRBJ1-2; 10 bases align to TRBD1. The CDR3 loop spans 16 amino acids. With V trimmed by 5 bases and J by 4 bases, 10 bases remained unmatched. CDR1 SGHVS and CDR2 FQNEAQ come from the germline V gene. CDR3 loop: CASSQGRTGGSYGYTF. The CDR3 region has the DNA TGTGCCAGCAGCCAGGGGCGGACAGGGGGAAGCTATGGCTACACCTTC.

The V gene is TRBV6-1, the J gene TRBJ2-2, with 7 nucleotides matching TRBD2. Germline CDR1 MNHNS, CDR2 SASEGT. This CDR3 has 14 residues. The V segment lost 4 bases and the J segment 6 bases; nucleotides outside the gene matches: 5. The CDR3 loop is CASSGAGESGELFF. CDR3 in DNA: TGTGCCAGCAGTGGGGCGGGAGAGTCCGGGGAGCTGTTTTTT.

V usage is TRBV29-1 and J usage is TRBJ2-5, with D uncertain. Germline V gives CDR1 SQVTM, CDR2 ANQGSEA. This CDR3 region has 16 residues. Between the trimmed V and J ends, which lost 1 base and 1 base, there was a span of 16 bases. In DNA form, the CDR3 reads TGCAGCGTTGAAGGGTCGCTCACACCATTCCAAGAGACCCAGTACTTC. Its translation is CSVEGSLTPFQETQYF.

The rearrangement uses TRBV6-5 and TRBJ1-1, with D perhaps TRBD1 (5 bases). The V gene lost 0 bases and the J gene lost 5 bases, with 10 bases spanning the gap. The CDR3 contains 14 residues. Germline assignment: CDR1 MNHEY and CDR2 SVGAGI. CDR3 coding DNA: TGTGCCAGCAGTTACTCCAGGGCGATAACTGAAGCTTTCTTT. Translation gives CASSYSRAITEAFF.

The chain carries TRBV2 and TRBJ1-4; 8 positions agree with TRBD1. Germline CDR1 SNHLY, CDR2 FYNNEI. V lost 5 bases, J lost 7 bases, and 6 bases stayed unmatched. The CDR3 extends over 14 amino acids. The CDR3 nucleotides are TGTGCCAGCAGTCGGACAGGGTTCGGTGAAAAACTGTTTTTT. Protein sequence: CASSRTGFGEKLFF.

With regard to this clone: Different DNA sequences within this sample yield the same CDR3. The CDR3 sequence: CASSLGLAGDPYQETQYF. CDR3 bases: TGCGCCAGCAGCTTGGGGTTAGCGGGGGACCCGTACCAAGAGACCCAGTACTTC. The chain employs TRBV5-1 and TRBJ2-5, with 9 bases fitting TRBD2. Trimming took 0 bases from V and 0 from J; bases not matched to a gene: 9. The length of the CDR3 is 18 residues. Looked up from germline, CDR1 is SGHRS and CDR2 is YFSETQ. Complete variable domain (other parts from reference TRBV5-1 and TRBJ2-5): KAGVTQTPRYLIKTRGQQVTLSCSPISGHRSVSWYQQTPGQGLQFLFEYFSETQRNKGNFPGRFSGRQFSNSRSEMNVSTLELGDSALYLCASSLGLAGDPYQETQYFGPGTRLLVL.

The CDR3 DNA reads TGTGCCAGCAGCTTAGAGGGGCTTGGAGAGACCCAGTACTTC. This encodes CASSLEGLGETQYF. The rearrangement links TRBV7-7 to TRBJ2-5; weak D call: TRBD1 (5 bases). Germline assignment: CDR1 SSHAT and CDR2 FNYEAQ (reference sequence). The ends were cut back, 1 base at V and 4 bases at J, with 10 bases in the middle. The CDR3 extends over 14 amino acids. Variable domain in full (rest from reference TRBV7-7 and TRBJ2-5): GAGVSQSPRYKVTKRGQDVTLRCDPISSHATLYWYQQALGQGPEFLTYFNYEAQPDKSGLPSDRFSAERPEGSISTLTIQRTEQRDSAMYRCASSLEGLGETQYFGPGTRLLVL.